The clone carrying this T cell receptor (beta chain) has only one observation. Trimming removed 5 bases from V and 2 bases from J; junction bases left unmatched: 4. The CDR3 covers 15 residues. Germline-derived CDR1 and CDR2 are LNHDA and SQIVND (reference sequence). The entry originates in a study of blood T cell repertoires in COVID-19. About the study: Samples taken during acute and convalescent COVID-19 were collected in the United States, Italy and Spain. T cells, B-cell-depleted T cells, or PBMCs provided the cDNA or gDNA that served as material.

Authors' data handling: Reference gene primer amplification gave nucleated cell count estimates. Some clones are missing from TCRdb's copy, which holds only in-frame ones; the method was immunoSEQ multiplex PCR. V, J and clone size derive from that table, while D and trimming were established from the DNA sequence. This sample has some 80,000 clones, with around 83% found just once. The TCR comes from a woman aged 50 to 65 with acute or convalescent COVID-19. The chain joins TRBV19 to TRBJ2-2, with 8 bases lining up with TRBD2. The specimen was peripheral blood. The DNA of the CDR3 is TGTGCCAGTAGTGTTAGCGGGATTAACACCGGGGAGCTGTTTTTT. Translated, it gives CASSVSGINTGELFF.